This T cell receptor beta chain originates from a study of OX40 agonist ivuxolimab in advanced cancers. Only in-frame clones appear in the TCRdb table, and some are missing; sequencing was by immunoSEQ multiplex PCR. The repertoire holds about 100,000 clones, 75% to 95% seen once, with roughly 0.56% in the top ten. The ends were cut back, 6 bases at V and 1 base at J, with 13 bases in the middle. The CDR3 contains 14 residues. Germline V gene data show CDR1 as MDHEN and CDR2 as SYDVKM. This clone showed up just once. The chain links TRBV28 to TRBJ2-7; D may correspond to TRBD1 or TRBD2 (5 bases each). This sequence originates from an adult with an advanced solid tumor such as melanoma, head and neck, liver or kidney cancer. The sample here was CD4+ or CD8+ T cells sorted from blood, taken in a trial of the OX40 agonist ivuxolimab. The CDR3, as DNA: TGTGCCAGCAGACCCGGGACGTTGTCCTACGAGCAGTACTTC. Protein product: CASRPGTLSYEQYF.